Below are 31 T cell receptor beta chains sequenced from a single sample in a study of cytomegalovirus exposure and HLA in healthy donors. PCR was performed using 60 Vbeta and 13 Jbeta primers. Sequencing was performed with immunoSEQ multiplex PCR; in TCRdb, only in-frame clones are kept and a portion is missing. Among approximately 91,000 clones listed, 64% were seen once. Sequencing was performed on PBMCs. These receptors were obtained from a human donor in good health.

This clone was found a few times. This chain uses TRBV12-5 with TRBJ2-1; possible D gene TRBD2, 6 bases. CDR1 is LGHNT and CDR2 is FRNRAP in the germline V gene. Trimming removed 2 bases at V and 10 bases at J, with 12 bases between. The CDR3 is 13 residues long. The CDR3: CASGLSLAGEQFF. CDR3 DNA: TGTGCTAGTGGTTTGTCACTAGCAGGAGAGCAGTTCTTC.

This clone was counted many times. This rearrangement joins TRBV7-9 to TRBJ1-4; D perhaps matches TRBD1 (6 bases). The CDR3 contains 14 residues. Between the trimmed V and J ends, which lost 2 bases and 8 bases, there was a span of 12 bases. Germline CDR1 and CDR2: SEHNR and FQNEAQ (reference sequence). CDR3: CASSLLVQGEKLFF. The CDR3 coding sequence is TGTGCCAGCAGCTTACTAGTACAGGGAGAAAAACTGTTTTTT.

The J gene is TRBJ1-5, the V gene TRBV9; 7 nucleotides agree with TRBD1. The CDR3 runs to 15 residues. Trimming took 2 bases from V and 0 from J; bases not matched to a gene: 2. Germline values: CDR1 SGDLS, CDR2 YYNGEE. The CDR3 nucleotides are TGTGCCAGCAGCGTTACAGGGGCTAGCAATCAGCCCCAGCATTTT. Encoded protein: CASSVTGASNQPQHF.

About this clone: Relative to the germline gene, one junction end is altered; a read error may explain this. The CDR3 DNA reads TGTGCCAGCATGATCATCAATAACTATGGCTACAACTTC. Encoded protein: CASMIINNYGYNF. The V and J genes are TRBV2 and TRBJ1-2; D remains unclear. The CDR3 spans 13 residues. CDR1 is SNHLY, CDR2 FYNNEI, per germline.

This chain joins TRBV7-9 and TRBJ2-1, with D tentatively TRBD2 (6 bases). CDR3 length equals 12 residues. Germline-derived CDR1 and CDR2 are SEHNR and FQNEAQ (reference sequence). The ends were cut back, 5 bases at V and 8 bases at J, with 10 bases in the middle. CDR3 coding DNA: TGTGCCAGCAGCCAACGGGACTATGAGCAGTTCTTC. Protein sequence: CASSQRDYEQFF.

The gene calls are TRBV4-3 and TRBJ2-6, with 7 bases fitting TRBD2. Germline lookup yields CDR1 LGHNA and CDR2 YSLEER. The CDR3 is 18 amino acids. V was pared by 1 base and J by 1 base, with 7 bases of the junction left unmatched. CDR3 nucleotides: TGCGCCAGCAGCCAAGGGCCTAGCGGAATGTCTGGGGCCAACGTCCTGACTTTC. Amino acids: CASSQGPSGMSGANVLTF.

In this sample, this clone turned up once. This chain uses TRBV12-5 with TRBJ1-2, with TRBD1 as a possible D gene (6 bases). V was shortened by 5 bases and J by 8 bases, with 12 bases between the two germline ends. The CDR3 is 12 residues long. Germline CDR1 and CDR2: LGHNT and FRNRAP. The CDR3 nucleotides read TGTGCTAGTGGTCAAACAGGGCGCGGCTACACCTTC. Amino acid sequence: CASGQTGRGYTF. Filled out from reference TRBV12-5 and TRBJ1-2, the complete variable domain reads DARVTQTPRHKVTEMGQEVTMRCQPILGHNTVFWYRQTMMQGLELLAYFRNRAPLDDSGMPKDRFSAEMPDATLATLKIQPSEPRDSAVYFCASGQTGRGYTFGSGTRLTVV.

The chain links TRBV7-6 to TRBJ2-5; D possibly corresponds to TRBD1 (6 bases). The ends were cut back, 2 bases at V and 5 bases at J, with 15 bases in the middle. The CDR3 contains 15 residues. Germline assignment: CDR1 SGHVS and CDR2 FNYEAQ. The CDR3 spells CASSLSHSQGETQYF. The CDR3 DNA sequence: TGTGCCAGCAGCTTATCCCACAGCCAGGGGGAGACCCAGTACTTC. The variable domain in full, completed from reference TRBV7-6 and TRBJ2-5, reads GAGVSQSPRYKVTKRGQDVALRCDPISGHVSLYWYRQALGQGPEFLTYFNYEAQQDKSGLPNDRFSAERPEGSISTLTIQRTEQRDSAMYRCASSLSHSQGETQYFGPGTRLLVL.

The gene calls are TRBV7-3 and TRBJ2-7; 9 bases are a match to TRBD1. From germline, CDR1 is SGHTA and CDR2 FQGTGA. The CDR3 length is 16 residues. Germline trimming cut 4 bases from V and 5 bases from J; bases unmatched to any gene: 12. The CDR3 here is CASSSPGQGTGNEQYF. The DNA of the CDR3 is TGTGCCAGCAGCTCACCGGGACAGGGTACGGGAAACGAGCAGTACTTC.

As concerns this clone: In the same sample, other DNA sequences code for this CDR3. The chain couples TRBV7-2 to TRBJ2-1; 7 nucleotides agree with TRBD1. This CDR3 spans 15 amino acids. Trimming took 1 base from V and 2 from J; bases not matched to a gene: 2. CDR1 and CDR2 (germline): SGHTA, FQGNSA. This CDR3 reads CASSLGQGPYNEQFF. CDR3 sequence (DNA): TGTGCCAGCAGCTTAGGACAGGGCCCCTACAATGAGCAGTTCTTC. The full variable domain, completed using reference TRBV7-2 and TRBJ2-1, is GAGVSQSPSNKVTEKGKDVELRCDPISGHTALYWYRQSLGQGLEFLIYFQGNSAPDKSGLPSDRFSAERTGGSVSTLTIQRTQQEDSAVYLCASSLGQGPYNEQFFGPGTRLTVL.

The rearrangement uses TRBV18 and TRBJ1-2, with D possibly matching TRBD1 (6 bases). Germline V lookup: CDR1 KGHSH, CDR2 LQKENI. Between the trimmed V and J ends, which lost 3 bases and 3 bases, there was a span of 8 bases. The CDR3 has 13 amino acids. The chain's CDR3 is CASSPAGDYGYTF. CDR3 DNA sequence: TGTGCCAGCTCACCCGCAGGGGACTATGGCTACACCTTC.

The genes are TRBV7-3 and TRBJ2-5, with a weak D call TRBD2 (5 bases). With 0 bases removed from V and 4 bases from J, the gap between germline ends came to 18 bases. This CDR3 is built from 17 residues. Germline V gene sequence: CDR1 SGHTA, CDR2 FQGTGA. The CDR3: CASSLTPTGRVTETQYF. CDR3 nucleotides: TGTGCCAGCAGCTTAACCCCAACCGGGCGGGTAACAGAGACCCAGTACTTC.

The chain has TRBV6-5 and TRBJ1-3; the D is unclear. V lost 2 bases and J 2 bases, leaving 13 bases between the germline ends. Germline loops: CDR1 MNHEY, CDR2 SVGAGI. The CDR3 is 16 amino acids. The CDR3 spells CASSYLPTMPGNTIYF. The CDR3 region has the DNA TGTGCCAGCAGTTACCTACCGACAATGCCTGGAAACACCATATATTTT.

In this sample, this clone turned up a few times. The chain has TRBV23-1 and TRBJ1-5; 8 bases are a match to TRBD1. TRBV23-1 is identified as an open reading frame with a role that is uncertain. CDR3 length: 17 residues. V was clipped by 0 bases and J by 3 bases; unmatched bases: 7. The CDR3: CASSQSRRTGLNQPQHF. The CDR3 DNA reads TGCGCCAGCAGTCAATCTAGGCGGACAGGGCTCAATCAGCCCCAGCATTTT.

CDR3 protein: CASSPNSLSTGTTNYGYTF. The CDR3 nucleotides are TGTGCCAGCAGCCCAAACTCCCTCTCGACAGGTACAACTAACTATGGCTACACCTTC. The chain is built from TRBV7-2 and TRBJ1-2, with TRBD1 as a possible D gene (6 bases). Trimming took off 5 bases at V and 0 bases at J, with 25 bases between the two ends. Germline V gene sequence: CDR1 SGHTA, CDR2 FQGNSA. The CDR3 is 19 residues long.

The rearrangement joins TRBV5-1 to TRBJ2-2, with 8 bases that match TRBD1. In germline, CDR1 is SGHRS, CDR2 YFSETQ. The CDR3 is made up of 14 amino acids. J was trimmed by 6 bases and V by 2 bases; bases with no gene match: 3. This chain's CDR3 is CASSFRDRSGELFF. CDR3 nucleotide sequence: TGCGCCAGCAGCTTCCGGGACAGGTCCGGGGAGCTGTTTTTT.

The J gene is TRBJ2-3, the V gene TRBV11-3, with D unresolved. V shed 4 bases and J shed 3 bases, with 5 bases lying between them. The CDR3 contains 12 residues. Germline V gives CDR1 SGHNT, CDR2 YENEEA. CDR3 amino acids: CASSSTTDTQYF. For the CDR3, the DNA is TGTGCCAGCAGCTCCACAACAGATACGCAGTATTTT.

This clone was counted between two and nine times. The chain has TRBV21-1 and TRBJ2-2; the DNA was not compared with TRBD2, the D call given in the table. TRBV21-1 is designated a pseudogene. This CDR3 comprises 14 residues. The CDR3 loop is CASSKGLRAGELFF. The CDR3 bases are TGTGCCAGCAGCAAAGGCCTCCGGGCCGGGGAGCTGTTTTTT.

This chain links TRBV19 with TRBJ2-5; TRBD2 matches 8 bases. CDR3 length equals 15 residues. V was pared by 8 bases and J by 4 bases, with 12 bases of the junction left unmatched. Germline CDR1 LNHDA, CDR2 SQIVND (reference sequence). In DNA form, the CDR3 reads TGTGCCAGTGGATCCGGTCGGGGGGGCTCAGAGACCCAGTACTTC. It translates to CASGSGRGGSETQYF.

The chain is built from TRBV7-6 and TRBJ2-5, with TRBD1 identical over 8 bases. CDR3 size: 14 residues. CDR1 SGHVS and CDR2 FNYEAQ come from the germline V gene. The ends lost 5 bases at V and 5 bases at J; junction bases unmatched: 7. CDR3 residues: CASSTPGGAETQYF. The CDR3 DNA reads as TGTGCCAGCAGCACACCAGGGGGCGCGGAGACCCAGTACTTC.

This clone was seen more than once but under ten times. The same CDR3 arises from other DNA sequences in this sample as well. The chain joins TRBV2 to TRBJ1-2; TRBD1 aligns across 9 bases. Germline V lookup: CDR1 SNHLY, CDR2 FYNNEI. This CDR3 spans 14 amino acids. With 3 bases clipped from V and 5 bases from J, the junction kept 4 bases outside the gene matches. The DNA of the CDR3 is TGTGCCAGCAGTGACCCGGGACAGGGATATGGCTACACCTTC. It specifies CASSDPGQGYGYTF.

This clone has a single count. The V call is TRBV7-9, the J call TRBJ1-1; D unclear. This CDR3 is built from 14 residues. The germline V gene has CDR1 SEHNR and CDR2 FQNEAQ (reference sequence). The ends were cut back, 4 bases at V and 6 bases at J, with 15 bases in the middle. This CDR3 reads CASSYKSRSAEAFF. The CDR3 coding sequence is TGTGCCAGCAGCTATAAGTCCAGGTCTGCTGAAGCTTTCTTT.

Concerning this clone: Distinct nucleotide sequences in the sample also encode this CDR3. The rearrangement uses TRBV5-1 and TRBJ2-7; 9 nucleotides align to TRBD1. Germline assignment: CDR1 SGHRS and CDR2 YFSETQ. CDR3 size: 14 residues. After removal of 2 bases from V and 3 bases from J, the junction contained 3 bases not matched to a gene. CDR3 protein: CASSLDRGNYEQYF. CDR3 in DNA: TGCGCCAGCAGCTTAGACAGGGGGAACTACGAGCAGTACTTC.

The V gene is TRBV6-5, the J gene TRBJ2-1, with a tentative D call TRBD1 (5 bases). This CDR3 is 16 amino acids long. Trimming took off 0 bases at V and 8 bases at J, with 17 bases between the two ends. Germline V lookup: CDR1 MNHEY, CDR2 SVGAGI. The CDR3: CASSYSMGRGHHEQFF. CDR3 coding DNA: TGTGCCAGCAGTTACTCGATGGGAAGGGGCCACCATGAGCAGTTCTTC.

This clone was counted only a few times. This chain uses TRBV9 with TRBJ1-1, with 9 bases aligning to TRBD1. The ends lost 4 bases at V and 4 bases at J; junction bases unmatched: 5. This CDR3 has 14 residues. In germline, CDR1 is SGDLS, CDR2 YYNGEE. This CDR3 is CASSMRDRVTEAFF. The DNA of the CDR3 is TGTGCCAGCAGCATGAGGGACAGGGTCACTGAAGCTTTCTTT.

The J gene is TRBJ1-1, the V gene TRBV2; 9 bases are shared with TRBD1. Germline CDR1 SNHLY, CDR2 FYNNEI. The CDR3 has 12 amino acids. The ends lost 4 bases at V and 7 bases at J; junction bases unmatched: 1. CDR3 amino acids: CASSVTGGEAFF. Written as DNA, the CDR3 is TGTGCCAGCAGTGTGACAGGGGGTGAAGCTTTCTTT.

This chain connects TRBV6-1 to TRBJ1-2; 10 positions match TRBD1. The germline gives CDR1 MNHNS, CDR2 SASEGT. V shed 10 bases and J 4 bases; nucleotides not matched to a gene: 12. This CDR3 is built from 15 residues. In DNA, the CDR3 is TGTGCCACAGGGGGGCCGACAGGGGGCGGCTATGGCTACACCTTC. This encodes CATGGPTGGGYGYTF.

CDR3 in DNA: TGTGCCAGCAGCGCTCAGACAGGGTCTACGGAGCAGTACTTC. It specifies CASSAQTGSTEQYF. V and J are TRBV7-3 and TRBJ2-7; 7 bases agree with TRBD1. There are 14 residues in the CDR3. Germline-derived CDR1 and CDR2 are SGHTA and FQGTGA. The ends lost 5 bases at V and 7 bases at J; junction bases unmatched: 11. Variable domain in full (rest from reference TRBV7-3 and TRBJ2-7): GAGVSQTPSNKVTEKGKYVELRCDPISGHTALYWYRQSLGQGPEFLIYFQGTGAADDSGLPNDRFFAVRPEGSVSTLKIQRTERGDSAVYLCASSAQTGSTEQYFGPGTRLTVT.

This chain links TRBV19 with TRBJ2-7; 10 nucleotides match TRBD2. The trim removed 6 bases at V and 6 bases at J, leaving 14 bases unmatched. Germline assignment: CDR1 LNHDA and CDR2 SQIVND (reference sequence). The CDR3 totals 16 residues. DNA for the CDR3: TGTGCCAGTAGCCCCGCTCCGACTAGCGGGTTGGGCGAGCAGTACTTC. Protein: CASSPAPTSGLGEQYF.

J is TRBJ2-7 and V is TRBV6-5; 7 bases are a match to TRBD1. Germline assignment: CDR1 MNHEY and CDR2 SVGAGI. Trimming cost V 6 bases and J 6 bases; bases outside gene matches: 11. The CDR3 length is 14 residues. The CDR3 sequence: CASSLDRVSGEQYF. CDR3 coding DNA: TGTGCCAGCAGCCTCGACAGGGTTAGTGGCGAGCAGTACTTC.

This chain joins TRBV7-2 and TRBJ2-3; TRBD2 aligns across 7 bases. The CDR3 contains 14 residues. Germline CDR1 and CDR2: SGHTA and FQGNSA. V trimming: 6 bases; J trimming: 1 base; junction bases outside the gene matches: 4. Here the CDR3 DNA reads TGTGCCAGCAGTTGGGCGGGAGGCACAGATACGCAGTATTTT. Translation gives CASSWAGGTDTQYF.